This record looks at one T cell receptor beta chain sequence and its context. The antigen remains undetermined. The PCR ran on 60 Vbeta and 13 Jbeta primers. This table comes from immunoSEQ multiplex PCR, and its TCRdb copy is limited to in-frame clones, with some not included. The sample yields about 160,000 clones, around 85% seen once. These data belong to a study of cytomegalovirus exposure and HLA in healthy donors. Study-level background: Unique TCR beta sequences numbering fewer than 130 million came from 150 million to 200 million T cells in an earlier analysis. Counted in an early data release were roughly 87 million unique TCRs from HLA-typed donors.

Regarding the study as a whole: Association of a missense DCLRE1C variant with TCR beta V- and J-gene trimming was reported in a later analysis. TCR association rates varied by HLA locus in a later analysis, with DRB1 highest and HLA-C lowest.

The germline V gene has CDR1 MDHEN and CDR2 SYDVKM. This CDR3 is built from 11 residues. Between the trimmed V and J ends, which lost 11 bases and 5 bases, there was a span of 10 bases. This sequence originates from a woman between 25 and 40 years old in good health and CMV-seronegative. This rearrangement joins TRBV28 to TRBJ2-1, with a weak D call TRBD1 (6 bases). Source material: PBMCs. The CDR3 spells CAWQGNNEQFF. The CDR3, as DNA: TGTGCCTGGCAGGGGAACAATGAGCAGTTCTTC.